This TCR beta chain appears in the sequencing data of a study of shared clonotypes between healthy human individuals. Study information: Each donor's CD4 naive and CD4 memory cells filled three plates apiece, CD8 naive two, and CD8 memory one. Study findings and constraints: Among the subsets, naive ones generally showed larger estimated richness than memory ones. Across several donors, naive CD4 shared approximately 4.5%, naive CD8 3% to 3.5%, memory CD4 roughly 2.5%, memory CD8 0.4% to 0.5%.

Per the study methods: ImmunoSEQ output held junction-only sequences without quality scores, so filtering differed. Repertoires were generated with immunoSEQ multiplex PCR, while TCRdb's copy carries only in-frame clones and drops some. Clone size and the V and J calls come from that table; the DNA yielded D and trimming. The sample shows a few million clones, over 90% of them seen only once. The CDR3 sequence is 15 residues long. CDR1 and CDR2 (germline): SGHRS, YFSETQ. After removal of 7 bases from V and 4 bases from J, the junction contained 11 bases not matched to a gene. A note on this clone: Its antigen is unidentified.

This clonotype was sampled from a man younger than 35 in good health. Some clones in this sample may be carry-over from other donors' samples. This rearrangement joins TRBV5-1 to TRBJ1-2; 9 bases fit TRBD1. Input material: naive CD4+ T cells from PBMCs. Subset meaning: CD45RA+ positively selected. In DNA form, the CDR3 reads TGCGCCAGCGTACAAAATCCGGGACAGGGCTATGGCTACACCTTC. This codes for CASVQNPGQGYGYTF.